Following are 5 T cell receptor beta chains from one sample sequenced in a study of blood T cell repertoires in COVID-19. Only in-frame clones appear in the TCRdb table, and some are missing; sequencing was by immunoSEQ multiplex PCR. The sample lists roughly 150,000 clones; around 83% were seen once. The sequenced material came from peripheral blood. The receptors shown here come from a woman in her 70s who had recovered from COVID-19.

The rearrangement links TRBV12-5 to TRBJ1-2, with a tentative D call TRBD1 (6 bases). This CDR3 is 15 amino acids long. Germline CDR1 LGHNT, CDR2 FRNRAP. The V gene lost 3 bases and the J gene lost 8 bases, with 19 bases spanning the gap. CDR3 residues: CASGFGTGLTGGYTF. For the CDR3, the DNA is TGTGCTAGTGGTTTTGGTACCGGCCTCACAGGGGGCTACACCTTC. Based on the CDR3 plus reference TRBV12-5 and TRBJ1-2, the full variable domain is DARVTQTPRHKVTEMGQEVTMRCQPILGHNTVFWYRQTMMQGLELLAYFRNRAPLDDSGMPKDRFSAEMPDATLATLKIQPSEPRDSAVYFCASGFGTGLTGGYTFGSGTRLTVV.

This clone turned up a few times. This rearrangement joins TRBV7-6 to TRBJ2-1; the match to TRBD2 covers 14 bases. With V trimmed by 5 bases and J by 5 bases, 5 bases remained unmatched. The CDR3 has 16 amino acids. Germline CDR1 SGHVS, CDR2 FNYEAQ. CDR3 loop: CASSPRLAGGHNEQFF. For the CDR3, the DNA is TGTGCCAGCAGCCCCCGACTAGCGGGGGGGCACAATGAGCAGTTCTTC.

The V call is TRBV18, the J call TRBJ2-2, with 7 positions matching TRBD1. V lost 3 bases and J lost 7; bases outside the gene matches: 11. The germline V gene encodes CDR1 KGHSH and CDR2 LQKENI. The CDR3 is 16 residues long. CDR3 nucleotide sequence: TGTGCCAGCTCACCGGGACAGATCCGAGTCGGCGGGGAGCTGTTTTTT. This gives the protein CASSPGQIRVGGELFF.

The V call is TRBV6-1, the J call TRBJ2-2; no clear D gene. This CDR3 has 14 amino acids. Germline CDR1 MNHNS, CDR2 SASEGT. The germline V and J ends were trimmed by 0 bases and 6 bases, with 8 bases remaining between them. Here the CDR3 reads CASSEAGRPGELFF. Written as DNA, the CDR3 is TGTGCCAGCAGTGAAGCGGGCCGACCCGGGGAGCTGTTTTTT.

V usage is TRBV5-1 and J usage is TRBJ2-7; D perhaps matches TRBD1 (5 bases). Looked up from germline, CDR1 is SGHRS and CDR2 is YFSETQ. The CDR3 consists of 13 residues. The germline V and J ends were trimmed by 5 bases and 0 bases, with 9 bases remaining between them. The CDR3 loop is CASRDTPSYEQYF. The CDR3 nucleotides read TGCGCCAGCAGGGACACCCCCTCCTACGAGCAGTACTTC.